This T cell receptor beta chain was profiled in a study of shared clonotypes between healthy human individuals. TCRdb's copy holds only in-frame clones and misses some; the assay was immunoSEQ multiplex PCR. This table has more than 500,000 clones, approximately 96% appearing once. General study findings and limits: When compared with the clonotypes that were shared by all four sorted-subset donors, the non-shared clonotypes turned out to have lower generation probabilities. Clonotype sharing among donors, it was expected, would be affected by sequencing depth.

The CDR3 has 16 residues. The germline V gene encodes CDR1 SGHNT and CDR2 YYREEE (reference sequence). Naive CD8 populations comprised CD45RO-negative cells positively selected for CCR7, excluding terminally differentiated effector memory CD45RA+ cells. Every one of the donors was a Caucasian adult that lived in Nashville, Tennessee. Worth noting for this clone: Its antigen is unknown.

This clonotype was sampled from a woman in her twenties or thirties in good health. Sequencing was carried out using naive CD8+ T cells sorted from blood. The chain is built from TRBV5-4 and TRBJ2-7; possible D gene TRBD1, 5 bases. CDR3 in amino acids: CATSPWRGAPSYEQYF. DNA of the CDR3: TGTGCGACCAGCCCATGGCGTGGGGCCCCCTCCTACGAGCAGTACTTC.